This entry concerns a single T cell receptor beta chain. Its recognized antigen is unknown. Base qualities are not recorded, but no much larger clone differs from it by a single base. To prepare the library, the immunoSEQ multiplex PCR assay was applied. For the multiplex PCR, a mixture combining 60 forward primers for TCR Vbeta segments and 13 reverse primers for TCR Jbeta segments was used. A multiplex PCR assay on genomic DNA amplified the CDR3 region of rearranged TCR beta genes. The Illumina HiSeq System was used to sequence the amplified TCR beta libraries as 87-base-pair reads. Processing in the source paper ran as follows. In a later analysis, roughly 80 million unique TCR beta chains were counted across the approximately 640 repertoires, and roughly 11 million of these chains were shared by at least two donors. A nearest-neighbor algorithm error-corrected the raw reads and collapsed the reads into unique sequences, merging closely related sequences to remove PCR and sequencing errors. V, D and J gene segments were assigned by aligning CDR3 sequences to IMGT reference sequences. For a sequence to be retained, a match of at least six nucleotides was required to both a V gene segment and a J gene segment. Rearrangements were called productive when the CDR3 lacked stop codons and stayed in frame with V and J; all others were non-productive. CDR3 was defined according to IMGT convention as the region running from the second conserved V-encoded cysteine to the conserved J-encoded phenylalanine. The earlier analysis of about 590 of the donors excluded sequences that lacked an unambiguous match to a single V gene segment. An earlier analysis of about 590 of the donors classified V segments as functional when productive rearrangements were above 56.7% and as segregating when the standard deviation between donors was above 5%. A statistical classification framework was built to diagnose cytomegalovirus status from the catalog of TCR beta chain sequences. A later analysis assigned V and J genes by comparing TCR nucleotide sequences with IMGT/GENE-DB human TR gene sequences. In a later analysis, CDR3 sequences and most-parsimonious VDJ recombination scenarios were assigned using the TCRdist pipeline. In a later analysis, each TCR beta chain was defined by its CDR3 amino acid sequence together with its V-gene family, and reads lacking a unique V-gene family were excluded. As a way to deal with suspected cross-contamination and a sequencing artifact, a later analysis dropped hundreds of nucleotide sequences that were highly shared and had low generation probability. In a later analysis, a clonal expansion index was calculated for each public chain from normalized within-repertoire ranks of inferred template counts. Generation probabilities in a later analysis came from a VDJ recombination model fitted to out-of-frame rearrangements, and those results were checked against IGoR. In a later analysis, hypergeometric tests were used to score TCR-TCR, TCR-HLA and TCR-CMV co-occurrence, with a repertoire-size bias correction applied to TCR pairs. To estimate false discovery rates, a later analysis permuted the HLA or CMV assignments 20 times. A later analysis grouped co-occurring TCRs with DBSCAN, adding TCRdist sequence similarity when clustering within HLA-allele-positive subsets. For co-occurrence clustering, repertoires with fewer than 30,000 or more than 120,000 public chains were excluded, along with 4 to 6 repertoires with anomalous nucleotide sharing. TCRdb's version of the immuneACCESS table is confined to in-frame rearrangements and falls short of the full clone set. An unresolved V gene accounts for under half of the shortfall where checked; the remainder is of unknown origin. V and J calls and clone size come straight from that table; D and trimming were deduced from the DNA. A total of approximately 97,000 clones appear in this sample, about 86% of them only once. The top ten clonotypes cover approximately 4% of the sample.

The cohort was made up of 500 to 800 healthy bone marrow donors. All cohort members were sampled while nominally healthy, although unrecorded immune exposures were likely present. The donor was CMV seropositive and belonged to the group of 250 to 350 seropositive cohort members. A peripheral blood sample was collected from each donor, and TCR beta sequencing was performed on peripheral blood mononuclear cells. The Qiagen DNeasy Blood Extraction Kit was used to extract genomic DNA from the blood cell samples. This record belongs to a study of cytomegalovirus exposure and HLA in healthy donors (TCRdb year 2017). Looking at the study overall: According to an earlier analysis of several hundred of the donors, some 180 million T cells yielded some 120 million unique TCR beta sequences and about 280 Gb of sequence data. Roughly 290 gigabases of sequencing data and 70 million to 100 million unique TCR sequences made up an early release that covered approximately 650 HLA-typed donors. Among the approximately 420 genotyped donors, around 81% belonged to the genetic ancestry cluster associated with self-reported Caucasian donors. The aim of the study was to test whether cataloging public T cell receptors could identify signatures of past pathogen exposure. The study used immunosequencing to profile the T cell repertoires of more than 650 subjects and linked those repertoires to cytomegalovirus serostatus. A separate validation cohort of 100 to 150 different subjects was used in addition to the approximately 640-subject first cohort. To predict cytomegalovirus infection status, the study combined high-throughput TCR immunosequencing, statistical association of individual TCRs with disease status, and machine learning. A later analysis re-analyzed previously published TCR beta repertoires from roughly 600 donors and added high-resolution HLA genotyping to study TCR occurrence patterns. In the later analysis, no new phenotypic data were used to find candidate immune exposures; instead, reliance was placed on TCR beta sequences and their occurrence across donors. An earlier analysis of 587 of the donors used high-throughput TCR beta sequencing to judge whether each TCR beta V gene segment behaved as functional or pseudogenic. Donor age, sex, ethnicity and CMV serostatus were compiled together with the repertoire data. A later genetic analysis took genome-wide SNP genotypes for about 65% of the 666 donors and used that subset as a discovery cohort. Every repertoire in the discovery cohort had been generated on one and the same sequencing platform. HLA typing included class I and class II loci at four-digit resolution. Typing coverage varied by locus: roughly 620-630 donors for A, B, C, DRB1 and DQB1; roughly 560 for DQA1; more than 600 for DPA1; roughly 450 for DPB1. Roughly 5 DR-DQ haplotypes were treated as single units for association and clustering because of strong linkage in the cohort. Among 398 genotyped donors of the cohort, an average of around 250,000 unique TCR beta nucleotide sequences was sequenced per donor, of which roughly 18% were non-productive. On the study overall, not on this receptor specifically: Because counts were too low, more than 15 rarely observed V segments, including chromosome 9 orphons, were left out of the earlier analysis of 587 of the donors. In a later analysis, the rate of TCR association differed among HLA loci, with DRB1 alleles having the most associated TCRs and HLA-C alleles having the fewest. Most TCR sequences were observed very rarely across donors, whereas some public TCRs were present in many individuals. Several of the top co-occurrence clusters appeared to be linked to parvovirus B19, influenza, CMV and Epstein-Barr virus, according to a later analysis. Because some donors lacked HLA typing at each locus, the association tests relied only on the typed subset. Broadly in line with IMGT annotations, most TCR beta V segments showed up in productive rearrangements about 87% or about 30% of the time in an earlier analysis of 450 to 750 of the donors. A group of highly shared sequence variants was considered likely to be a technical artifact of the sequencing pipeline. Most CMV-associated TCR beta chains appeared to be HLA-restricted in a later analysis, and the HLA associations seemed to be driven largely by CMV exposure. For the cohort, immune exposure information was limited to CMV serostatus. In the study, about 150 TCR beta chains were listed as associated with cytomegalovirus. A further reported finding was that TCR beta sequences accurately predicted the HLA-A and HLA-B alleles for most subjects in the first cohort. Some IMGT-functional V segments, including TRBV6-2 and TRBV6-3, could not be told apart with the 87-base-pair reads, so those segments were excluded. Only TCR beta chains were sequenced in this cohort, and the absence of alpha or paired-chain data limited detectable features. Correlated functional status among segregating V segments might reflect linkage disequilibrium, but an unknown experimental factor could not be ruled out. The presence/absence analyses assumed that sequencing depth was roughly uniform across donors, and that assumption may not be true. V-gene and J-gene trimming of TCR beta chains was associated with a missense DCLRE1C variant in a later genetic analysis, and the association was replicated in an independent cohort. Compared with the roughly 700-donor mean, donors in an Asian-associated ancestry cluster had fewer N-insertions in productive TCRs, according to a later genetic analysis. Cytomegalovirus status was reported to be diagnosed by the classifier with high specificity and sensitivity in both the original and validation cohorts. A later analysis associated about 17,000 TCR beta sequences with specific HLA alleles at a false discovery rate of 0.05. In a later analysis, HLA-associated TCR beta chains were found to be more clonally expanded and to have lower generation probabilities than equally common non-associated chains. Strong co-occurrence of HLA alleles, especially DR and DQ, made assigning TCR associations to individual alleles difficult. Three of the identified cytomegalovirus-associated TCR beta chains were confirmed in vitro to be specific for cytomegalovirus antigens. The authors suggested that the approach could potentially be extended to other disease states and immunological phenotypes.

V is clipped by 0 bases and J by 7 bases, and the sequence between their germline boundaries is 9 bases long. CDR1 and CDR2 are drawn from the germline V gene: MGHRA, YSYEKL. Taken from cysteine to phenylalanine, the CDR3 has 13 residues. Only the CDR3 DNA is retained, 39 bases long and in frame from the first base. Rearrangement joined TRBV4-1 to TRBJ1-2, and perhaps TRBD1 as D gene, on 5 matching bases. Material: PBMCs. The receptor's source is a woman between 65 and 79 years old in good health and CMV-seropositive. The bases are TGCGCCAGCAGCCAAGACAACGGGGGTGGCTACACCTTC. Translated, it gives CASSQDNGGGYTF.